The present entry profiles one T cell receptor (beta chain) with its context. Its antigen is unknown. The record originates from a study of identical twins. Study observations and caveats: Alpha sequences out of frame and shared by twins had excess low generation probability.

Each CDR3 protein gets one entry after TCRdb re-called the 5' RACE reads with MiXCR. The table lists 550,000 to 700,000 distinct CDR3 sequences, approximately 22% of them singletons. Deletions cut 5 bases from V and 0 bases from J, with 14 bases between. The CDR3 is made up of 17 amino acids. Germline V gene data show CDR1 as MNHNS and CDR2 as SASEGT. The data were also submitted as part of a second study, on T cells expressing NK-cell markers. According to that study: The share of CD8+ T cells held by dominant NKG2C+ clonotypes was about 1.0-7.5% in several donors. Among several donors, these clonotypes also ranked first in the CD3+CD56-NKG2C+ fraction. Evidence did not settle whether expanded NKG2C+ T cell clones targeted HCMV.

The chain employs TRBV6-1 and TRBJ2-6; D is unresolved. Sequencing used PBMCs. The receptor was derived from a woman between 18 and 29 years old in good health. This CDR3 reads CASSLEDRRSGANVLTF. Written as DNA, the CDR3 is TGTGCCAGCAGTCTTGAGGACCGACGCTCTGGGGCCAACGTCCTGACTTTC.